The present T cell receptor (beta chain) was sequenced within a study of blood T cell repertoires in COVID-19. Turning to the study itself: There were acute and convalescent COVID-19 samples, and they came from the United States, Italy and Spain.

At least ten counts were recorded for this clone. The data were produced by immunoSEQ multiplex PCR, yet TCRdb's version contains in-frame clones alone and is incomplete. The table shows some 280,000 clones, with about nine tenths occurring only once. In germline, CDR1 is SGDLS, CDR2 YYNGEE. V was trimmed by 0 bases and J by 7 bases, leaving 8 bases between them. CDR3 length: 14 residues. V is TRBV9 and J is TRBJ1-6; no firm D call. Material for sequencing was peripheral blood. The receptor's source is a woman in her sixties with acute or convalescent COVID-19. The CDR3 sequence is CASSVGAENSPLHF. The DNA of the CDR3 is TGTGCCAGCAGCGTAGGGGCAGAGAATTCACCCCTCCACTTT.